The 4 T cell receptor beta chains below all came from one sample that was sequenced in a study of cytomegalovirus exposure and HLA in healthy donors. The primer mix had 60 Vbeta and 13 Jbeta primers. The table came from immunoSEQ multiplex PCR; TCRdb's copy has only in-frame clones and leaves some out. The sample gives 150,000 to 200,000 clones, around 79% of which show up once; about 2.6% is in the top ten. What was sequenced was PBMCs. These TCRs come from a woman aged 35 to 49 in good health and CMV-seropositive.

The rearrangement uses TRBV18 and TRBJ2-5; 7 bases are a match to TRBD2. The CDR3 totals 15 residues. The V gene end was trimmed by 0 bases and the J gene end by 5 bases; junction bases not matched to a gene: 6. The germline V gene has CDR1 KGHSH and CDR2 LQKENI. As DNA, the CDR3 is TGTGCCAGCTCACCACCTGGACTAGGATTTGAGACCCAGTACTTC. Its translation: CASSPPGLGFETQYF.

The CDR3 DNA follows: TGTGCCAGCAGCTTAGCCTCGACTAGCGGCTACGAGCAGTACTTC. This codes for CASSLASTSGYEQYF. The gene calls are TRBV7-6 and TRBJ2-7, with 9 positions matching TRBD2. V shed 0 bases and J 3 bases; nucleotides not matched to a gene: 3. The germline V gene encodes CDR1 SGHVS and CDR2 FNYEAQ. The CDR3 extends over 15 amino acids.

As DNA, the CDR3 is TGTGCCAGCAGCTTTGACAGGGCGGGTCAGCCCCAGCATTTT. As protein: CASSFDRAGQPQHF. The J gene is TRBJ1-5, the V gene TRBV5-5, with 7 bases identical to TRBD1. Germline V CDR1 and CDR2: SGHKS, YYEKEE (reference sequence). J lost 6 bases, V lost 2 bases, and 5 bases had no gene match. CDR3 size: 14 residues.

This clone was recorded once. The gene calls are TRBV2 and TRBJ2-1; 9 positions match TRBD2. Losses at the gene ends were 9 bases for V and 12 bases for J; bases not matched to a gene: 15. CDR1 and CDR2 from the germline V gene are SNHLY and FYNNEI. The CDR3 consists of 14 residues. CDR3 region: CASGTGLAGYGQFF. Written as DNA, the CDR3 is TGTGCCAGTGGGACGGGGCTAGCGGGATACGGGCAGTTCTTC.